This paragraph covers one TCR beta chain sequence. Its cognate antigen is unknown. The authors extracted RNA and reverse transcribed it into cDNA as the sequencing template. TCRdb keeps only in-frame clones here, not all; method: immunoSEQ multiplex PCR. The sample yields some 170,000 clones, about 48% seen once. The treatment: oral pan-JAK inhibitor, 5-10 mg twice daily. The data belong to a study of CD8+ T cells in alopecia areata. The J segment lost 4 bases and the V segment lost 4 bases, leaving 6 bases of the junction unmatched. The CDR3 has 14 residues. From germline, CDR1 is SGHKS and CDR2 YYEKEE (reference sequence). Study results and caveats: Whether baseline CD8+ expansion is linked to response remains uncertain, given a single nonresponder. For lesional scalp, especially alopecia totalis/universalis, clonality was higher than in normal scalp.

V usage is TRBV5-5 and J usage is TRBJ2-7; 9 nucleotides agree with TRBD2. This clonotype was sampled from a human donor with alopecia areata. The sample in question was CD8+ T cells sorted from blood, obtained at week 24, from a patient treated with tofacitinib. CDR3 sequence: CASSASSGGYEQYF. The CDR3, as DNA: TGTGCCAGCAGCGCCAGTAGCGGGGGATACGAGCAGTACTTC.